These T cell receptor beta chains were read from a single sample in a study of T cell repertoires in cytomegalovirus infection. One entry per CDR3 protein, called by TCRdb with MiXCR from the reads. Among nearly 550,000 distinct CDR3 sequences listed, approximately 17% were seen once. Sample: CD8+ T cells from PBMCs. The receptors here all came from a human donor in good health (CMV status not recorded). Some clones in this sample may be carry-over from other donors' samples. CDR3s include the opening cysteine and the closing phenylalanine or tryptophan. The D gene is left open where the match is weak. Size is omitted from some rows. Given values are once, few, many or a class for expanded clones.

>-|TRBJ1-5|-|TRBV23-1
CASSHEDEGRLAGCSNQPQHF
TGCGCCAGCAGTCACGAGGACGAGGGACGGTTAGCGGGTTGTAGCAATCAGCCCCAGCATTTT
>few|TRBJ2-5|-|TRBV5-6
CASSLWASSSQETQYF
TGTGCCAGCAGCTTGTGGGCCTCTAGCTCCCAAGAGACCCAGTACTTC
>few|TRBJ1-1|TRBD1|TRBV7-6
CASSSPDRGRLVAFF
TGTGCCAGCAGCTCGCCGGACAGGGGGCGCTTGGTAGCTTTCTTT
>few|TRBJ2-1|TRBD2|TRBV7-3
CASSFSAGAVNEQFF
TGTGCCAGCAGCTTCTCAGCGGGAGCGGTCAATGAGCAGTTCTTC
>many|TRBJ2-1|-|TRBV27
CASSLAASETYNEQFF
TGTGCCAGCAGTTTAGCGGCTAGCGAGACCTACAATGAGCAGTTCTTC
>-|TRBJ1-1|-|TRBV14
CASSQMLRAEAFF
TGTGCCAGCAGCCAAATGTTACGGGCCGAAGCTTTCTTT
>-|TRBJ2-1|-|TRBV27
CASSLEHYNEQFF
TGTGCCAGCAGTTTAGAGCACTACAATGAGCAGTTCTTC
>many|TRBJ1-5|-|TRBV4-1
CASSQEKGSNQPQHF
TGCGCCAGCAGCCAGGAAAAGGGTAGCAATCAGCCCCAGCATTTT
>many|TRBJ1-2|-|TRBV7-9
CASSYVTGSANYGYTF
TGTGCCAGCAGCTACGTTACAGGGTCCGCTAACTATGGCTACACCTTC
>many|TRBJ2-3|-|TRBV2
CASTTLAGTWGTDTQYF
TGTGCCAGCACCACCCTGGCGGGGACCTGGGGCACAGATACGCAGTATTTT
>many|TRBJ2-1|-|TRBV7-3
CASSLEQGIYNEQFF
TGTGCCAGCAGCTTAGAGCAGGGTATCTACAATGAGCAGTTCTTC
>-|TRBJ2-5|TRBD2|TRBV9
CASSVLAGGGGETQYF
TGTGCCAGCAGCGTGTTAGCGGGAGGGGGAGGAGAGACCCAGTACTTC
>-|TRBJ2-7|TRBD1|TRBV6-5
CASSYHDRVRSYEQYF
TGTGCCAGCAGTTACCACGACAGGGTCCGGTCCTACGAGCAGTACTTC
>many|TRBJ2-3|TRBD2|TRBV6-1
CASRVGGITDTQYF
TGTGCCAGCAGGGTCGGGGGGATCACAGATACGCAGTATTTT
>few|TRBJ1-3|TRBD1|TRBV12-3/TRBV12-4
CASSSTLQGARGNTIYF
TGTGCCAGCAGTTCGACCCTACAGGGGGCGAGGGGAAACACCATATATTTT
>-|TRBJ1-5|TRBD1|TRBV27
CASSAYGTGYQNNQPQHF
TGTGCCAGCAGTGCCTACGGGACAGGGTATCAGAACAATCAGCCCCAGCATTTT
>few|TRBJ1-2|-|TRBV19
CASSPMDKPYGYTF
TGTGCCAGTAGTCCCATGGACAAACCCTATGGCTACACCTTC
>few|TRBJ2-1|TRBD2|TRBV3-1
CASSQVDGGAGGNEQFF
TGTGCCAGCAGCCAAGTTGACGGGGGGGCCGGCGGCAATGAGCAGTTCTTC
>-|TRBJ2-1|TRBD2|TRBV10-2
CASQTSGVYNEQFF
TGCGCCAGCCAGACTAGCGGGGTTTACAATGAGCAGTTCTTC
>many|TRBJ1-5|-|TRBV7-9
CASSLVGSGNQPQHF
TGTGCCAGCAGCCTAGTTGGGTCAGGCAATCAGCCCCAGCATTTT
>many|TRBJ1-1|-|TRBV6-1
CASSPGRGGEAFF
TGTGCCAGCTCCCCAGGGAGGGGCGGTGAAGCTTTCTTT
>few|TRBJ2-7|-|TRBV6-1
CASSATNSYEQYF
TGTGCCAGCAGTGCGACCAATAGCTACGAGCAGTACTTC
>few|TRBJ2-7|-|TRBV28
CASSLGPTSGSYEQYF
TGTGCCAGCAGTTTAGGGCCTACCTCAGGTTCCTACGAGCAGTACTTC
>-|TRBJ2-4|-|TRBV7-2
CASSSNPDLAKNIQYF
TGTGCCAGCAGCTCCAACCCCGATCTAGCCAAAAACATTCAGTACTTC
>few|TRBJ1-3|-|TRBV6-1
CASSPNKGSGNTIYF
TGTGCCAGCAGCCCGAATAAGGGATCTGGAAACACCATATATTTT
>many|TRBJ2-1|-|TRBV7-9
CASSSAGDNEQFF
TGTGCCAGCAGCTCCGCAGGGGACAATGAGCAGTTCTTC
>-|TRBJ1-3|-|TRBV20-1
CSALVRELGNTIYF
TGCAGTGCCCTTGTAAGGGAATTGGGAAACACCATATATTTT
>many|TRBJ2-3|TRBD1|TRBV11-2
CASSSLTGTGDSDTQYF
TGTGCCAGCAGCTCTTTGACCGGGACAGGGGATTCAGATACGCAGTATTTT
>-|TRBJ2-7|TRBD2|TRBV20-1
CSANPGSGRLAGSYEQYF
TGCAGTGCTAACCCGGGATCGGGGAGACTAGCGGGCTCCTACGAGCAGTACTTC
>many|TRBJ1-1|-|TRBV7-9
CASSLEGGLNTEAFF
TGTGCCAGCAGCTTAGAAGGGGGGCTGAACACTGAAGCTTTCTTT
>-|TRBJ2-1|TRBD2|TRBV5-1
CASSSEGGNSYNEQFF
TGCGCCAGCAGCTCGGAGGGAGGGAACTCCTACAATGAGCAGTTCTTC
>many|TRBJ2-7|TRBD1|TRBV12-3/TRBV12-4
CASSFSPGQGHEQYF
TGTGCCAGCAGTTTCTCCCCGGGACAGGGCCACGAGCAGTACTTC